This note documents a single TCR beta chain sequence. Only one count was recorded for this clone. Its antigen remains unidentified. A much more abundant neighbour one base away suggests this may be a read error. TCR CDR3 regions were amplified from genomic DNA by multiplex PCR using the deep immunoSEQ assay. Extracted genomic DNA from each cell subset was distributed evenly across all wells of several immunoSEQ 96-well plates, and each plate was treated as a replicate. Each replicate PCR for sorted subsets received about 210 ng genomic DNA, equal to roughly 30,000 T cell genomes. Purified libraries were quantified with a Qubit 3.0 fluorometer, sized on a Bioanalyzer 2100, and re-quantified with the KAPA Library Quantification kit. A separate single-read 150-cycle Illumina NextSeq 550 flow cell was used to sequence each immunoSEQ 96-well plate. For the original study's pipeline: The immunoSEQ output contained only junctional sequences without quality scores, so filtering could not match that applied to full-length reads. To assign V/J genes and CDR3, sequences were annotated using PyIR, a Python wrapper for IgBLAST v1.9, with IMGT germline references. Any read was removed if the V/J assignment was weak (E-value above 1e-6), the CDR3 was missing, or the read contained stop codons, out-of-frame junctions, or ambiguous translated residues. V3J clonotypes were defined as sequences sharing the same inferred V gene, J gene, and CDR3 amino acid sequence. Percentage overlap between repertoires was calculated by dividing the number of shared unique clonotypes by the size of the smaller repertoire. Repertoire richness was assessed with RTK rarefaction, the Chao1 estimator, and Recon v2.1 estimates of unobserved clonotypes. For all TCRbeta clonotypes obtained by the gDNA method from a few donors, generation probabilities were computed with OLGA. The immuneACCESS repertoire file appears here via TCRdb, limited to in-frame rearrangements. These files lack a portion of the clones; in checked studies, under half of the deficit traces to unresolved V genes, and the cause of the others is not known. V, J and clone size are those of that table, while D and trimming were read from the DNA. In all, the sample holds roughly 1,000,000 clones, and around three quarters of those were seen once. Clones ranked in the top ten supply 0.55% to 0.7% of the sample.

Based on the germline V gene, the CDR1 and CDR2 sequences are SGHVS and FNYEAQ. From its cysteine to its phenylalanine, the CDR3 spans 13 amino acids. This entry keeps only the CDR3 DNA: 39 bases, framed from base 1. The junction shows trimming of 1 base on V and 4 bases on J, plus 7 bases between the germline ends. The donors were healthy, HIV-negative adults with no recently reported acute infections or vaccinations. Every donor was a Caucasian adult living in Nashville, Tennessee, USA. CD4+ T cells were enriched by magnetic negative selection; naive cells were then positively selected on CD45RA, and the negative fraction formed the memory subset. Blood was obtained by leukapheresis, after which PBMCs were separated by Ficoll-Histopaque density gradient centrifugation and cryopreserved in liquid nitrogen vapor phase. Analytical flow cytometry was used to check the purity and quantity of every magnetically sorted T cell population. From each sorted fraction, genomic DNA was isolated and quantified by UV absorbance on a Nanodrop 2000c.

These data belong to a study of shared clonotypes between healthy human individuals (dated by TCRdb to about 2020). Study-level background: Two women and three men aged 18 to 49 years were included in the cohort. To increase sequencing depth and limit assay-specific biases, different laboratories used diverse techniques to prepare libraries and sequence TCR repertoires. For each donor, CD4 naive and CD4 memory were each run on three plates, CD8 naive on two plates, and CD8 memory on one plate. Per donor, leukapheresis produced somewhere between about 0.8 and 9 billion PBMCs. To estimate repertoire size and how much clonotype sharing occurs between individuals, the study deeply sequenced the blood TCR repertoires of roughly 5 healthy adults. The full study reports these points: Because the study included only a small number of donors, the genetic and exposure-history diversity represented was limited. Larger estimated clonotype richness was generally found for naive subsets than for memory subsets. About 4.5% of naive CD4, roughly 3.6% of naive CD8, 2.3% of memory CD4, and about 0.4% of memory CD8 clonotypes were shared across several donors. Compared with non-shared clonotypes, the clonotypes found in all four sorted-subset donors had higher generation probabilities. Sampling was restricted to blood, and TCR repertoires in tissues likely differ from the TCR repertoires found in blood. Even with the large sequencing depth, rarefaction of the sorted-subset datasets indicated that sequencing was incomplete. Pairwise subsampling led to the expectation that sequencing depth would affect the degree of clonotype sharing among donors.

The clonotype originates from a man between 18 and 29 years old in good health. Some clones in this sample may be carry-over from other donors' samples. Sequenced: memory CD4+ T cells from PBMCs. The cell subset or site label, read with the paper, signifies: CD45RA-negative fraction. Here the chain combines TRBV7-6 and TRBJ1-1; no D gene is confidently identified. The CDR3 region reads CASSLGRATEAFF. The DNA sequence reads TGTGCCAGCAGCTTAGGGAGGGCCACTGAAGCTTTCTTT.